The 24 T cell receptor beta chains in this list originate from one sample, sequenced in a study of cytomegalovirus exposure and HLA in healthy donors. This PCR relied on a set of 60 Vbeta primers and 13 Jbeta primers. Only in-frame clones appear in the TCRdb table, and some are missing; sequencing was by immunoSEQ multiplex PCR. Of 130,000 or so clones listed, 75% to 80% are singletons. Sequenced: PBMCs. Receptors originate from a female donor in good health and CMV-seronegative.

This clone was observed a handful of times. The V gene is TRBV7-9, the J gene TRBJ2-7, with no clear D. Trimming removed 2 bases from V and 7 bases from J, with 3 bases in between. The CDR3 is made up of 10 amino acids. The germline V gene encodes CDR1 SEHNR and CDR2 FQNEAQ (reference sequence). CDR3 sequence (DNA): TGTGCCAGCAGCTTAACAGAGCAGTACTTC. It translates to CASSLTEQYF.

The gene calls are TRBV7-9 and TRBJ2-7, with a weak D call TRBD1 (5 bases). V gave up 1 base and J gave up 0 bases, with 16 bases separating them. The CDR3 covers 17 residues. Germline loops: CDR1 SEHNR, CDR2 FQNEAQ (reference sequence). CDR3 bases: TGTGCCAGCAGCTTAGGGTTAGGGCAGGGTCACTCCTACGAGCAGTACTTC. Its translation is CASSLGLGQGHSYEQYF.

The chain couples TRBV13 to TRBJ2-1, with 13 bases lining up with TRBD2. The V gene end was trimmed by 0 bases and the J gene end by 3 bases; junction bases not matched to a gene: 2. This CDR3 is 17 amino acids long. Per germline, CDR1 PRHDT and CDR2 FYEKMQ (reference sequence). Here the CDR3 DNA reads TGTGCCAGCAGCTTAGGACTAGCGGGAGGGCTCTACAATGAGCAGTTCTTC. Protein: CASSLGLAGGLYNEQFF.

V and J are TRBV14 and TRBJ1-2; D may be TRBD1 (6 bases). The CDR3 is 17 amino acids. The V end was cut by 5 bases, the J end by 8 bases, with 27 bases between. Germline CDR1 reads SGHDN; CDR2 reads FVKESK. In DNA form, the CDR3 reads TGTGCCAGCAGCGACGGGGGGGGGCGCACCCCACTTCGGGGCTACACCTTC. The encoded protein is CASSDGGGRTPLRGYTF.

The rearrangement links TRBV27 to TRBJ2-7, with D possibly matching TRBD2 (5 bases). V was pared by 0 bases and J by 2 bases, with 11 bases between. This CDR3 spans 15 amino acids. Germline V CDR1 and CDR2: MNHEY, SMNVEV (reference sequence). The CDR3 DNA reads TGTGCCAGCAGTTTATCGATTGAGGGCGCCTACGAGCAGTACTTC. This encodes CASSLSIEGAYEQYF.

CDR3 sequence: CASSLAGGLETQYF. The CDR3 DNA follows: TGTGCCAGCAGTTTAGCGGGGGGGTTAGAGACCCAGTACTTC. J is TRBJ2-5 and V is TRBV6-6, with TRBD2 matching over 11 bases. The length of the CDR3 is 14 residues. CDR1 and CDR2 from the germline V gene are MNHNY and SVGAGI (reference sequence). V lost 4 bases to trimming and J lost 4 bases; unmatched junction nucleotides: 2.

V usage is TRBV5-4 and J usage is TRBJ1-2, with 8 nucleotides matching TRBD1. Germline assignment: CDR1 SGHNT and CDR2 YYREEE (reference sequence). V shed 7 bases, J shed 1 base, and the junction held 9 bases outside the gene matches. CDR3 length: 15 amino acids. The CDR3 sequence is CASHPGGQVNYGYTF. Here the CDR3 DNA reads TGTGCCAGCCATCCGGGGGGACAGGTTAACTATGGCTACACCTTC.

The chain carries TRBV29-1 and TRBJ2-6; tentatively, D is TRBD1 (5 bases). The V end was cut by 4 bases, the J end by 2 bases, with 9 bases between. The germline V gene encodes CDR1 SQVTM and CDR2 ANQGSEA. The CDR3 runs to 14 residues. The CDR3, as DNA: TGCAGCGTTGTAAGGGGCACTGGGGCCAACGTCCTGACTTTC. Protein sequence: CSVVRGTGANVLTF.

The rearrangement uses TRBV30 and TRBJ2-1; 7 bases agree with TRBD1. CDR3 length: 15 amino acids. With V trimmed by 5 bases and J by 2 bases, 9 bases remained unmatched. The germline CDR1 and CDR2 sequences are GTSNPN and SVGIG (reference sequence). The CDR3 sequence is CAWGERQGTYNEQFF. The CDR3 DNA sequence: TGTGCCTGGGGAGAGAGACAGGGAACCTACAATGAGCAGTTCTTC.

The genes are TRBV5-5 and TRBJ2-5; TRBD2 matches at 7 bases. The V gene's germline CDR1 is SGHKS and CDR2 YYEKEE (reference sequence). V was pared by 4 bases and J by 1 base, with 7 bases of the junction left unmatched. CDR3 length: 15 amino acids. CDR3 region: CASSREDRAQETQYF. CDR3 nucleotides: TGTGCCAGCAGCCGGGAGGATAGGGCCCAAGAGACCCAGTACTTC.

V and J are TRBV10-2 and TRBJ1-1; 9 bases are shared with TRBD1. J was trimmed by 1 base and V by 0 bases; bases with no gene match: 0. The germline CDR1 and CDR2 sequences are WSHSY and SAAADI. This CDR3 comprises 15 residues. The CDR3 nucleotides are TGCGCCAGCAGTGAGTCGACAGGGGGGAACACTGAAGCTTTCTTT. This codes for CASSESTGGNTEAFF.

This chain connects TRBV6-6 to TRBJ2-2, with a tentative D call TRBD2 (6 bases). Between the trimmed V and J ends, which lost 3 bases and 5 bases, there was a span of 13 bases. The CDR3 length is 15 residues. The germline V gene encodes CDR1 MNHNY and CDR2 SVGAGI (reference sequence). The CDR3 region is CASSYVGGETGELFF. CDR3 nucleotide sequence: TGTGCCAGCAGTTATGTGGGCGGGGAAACCGGGGAGCTGTTTTTT.

The chain uses TRBV27 and TRBJ1-6, with 9 bases matching TRBD1. With V trimmed by 1 base and J by 4 bases, 8 bases remained unmatched. The CDR3 is made up of 18 amino acids. Germline V gene data show CDR1 as MNHEY and CDR2 as SMNVEV (reference sequence). For the CDR3, the DNA is TGTGCCAGCAGTTTATGGACCGTACAGGGGGCATATAATTCACCCCTCCACTTT. This encodes CASSLWTVQGAYNSPLHF.

This chain joins TRBV5-1 and TRBJ2-7; TRBD2 matches at 14 bases. The germline CDR1 and CDR2 sequences are SGHRS and YFSETQ. The CDR3 totals 13 residues. Trimming at V came to 7 bases and at J to 3 bases, leaving 0 bases not matched to a gene. CDR3 sequence: CASGTSGGYEQYF. CDR3 coding DNA: TGCGCCAGCGGGACTAGCGGGGGCTACGAGCAGTACTTC. Combining the CDR3 with reference TRBV5-1 and TRBJ2-7 gives the whole variable domain KAGVTQTPRYLIKTRGQQVTLSCSPISGHRSVSWYQQTPGQGLQFLFEYFSETQRNKGNFPGRFSGRQFSNSRSEMNVSTLELGDSALYLCASGTSGGYEQYFGPGTRLTVT.

On this clone itself: At one of its ends the junction is not consistent with the germline gene, which may arise from a read error. The V gene is TRBV7-9, the J gene TRBJ1-2, with 12 bases that match TRBD1. From germline, CDR1 is SEHNR and CDR2 FQNEAQ (reference sequence). There are 15 residues in the CDR3. The CDR3 reads CSSSLGGTGGGGYTF. CDR3 coding DNA: TGTTCCAGCAGCTTAGGAGGGACAGGGGGCGGCGGCTACACCTTC. The entire variable domain, with the rest obtained from reference TRBV7-9 and TRBJ1-2, is as follows: DTGVSQNPRHKITKRGQNVTFRCDPISEHNRLYWYRQTLGQGPEFLTYFQNEAQLEKSRLLSDRFSAERPKGSFSTLEIQRTEQGDSAMYLCSSSLGGTGGGGYTFGSGTRLTVV.

Ten or more counts support this clone. The chain joins TRBV2 to TRBJ2-7; no clear D. CDR1 is SNHLY and CDR2 is FYNNEI in the germline V gene. Trimming pared 7 bases from V and 4 bases from J, leaving 8 bases between. The CDR3 consists of 11 residues. The CDR3 sequence is CASIGGYEQYF. CDR3 nucleotide sequence: TGTGCCAGCATCGGCGGATACGAGCAGTACTTC.

The V and J genes are TRBV27 and TRBJ1-2, with D possibly matching TRBD1 (5 bases). Germline V gene sequence: CDR1 MNHEY, CDR2 SMNVEV (reference sequence). The CDR3 covers 15 residues. The germline V and J ends were trimmed by 1 base and 8 bases, with 17 bases remaining between them. The CDR3 DNA reads TGTGCCAGCAGTTTATATATGAGCGGGACGAGAGGCTACACCTTC. Protein: CASSLYMSGTRGYTF.

The chain recombines TRBV6-6 with TRBJ1-2, with a weak D call TRBD1 (6 bases). Trimming took 6 bases from V and 8 from J, leaving 19 bases between them. Germline values: CDR1 MNHNY, CDR2 SVGAGI (reference sequence). The CDR3 length is 14 residues. The CDR3: CASSRDRSRGGYTF. The CDR3, as DNA: TGTGCCAGCAGCCGTGACAGGAGCCGAGGCGGCTACACCTTC.

This clone was observed a few times. The J gene is TRBJ2-3, the V gene TRBV6-4, with a possible D match to TRBD2 (5 bases). The CDR3 runs 12 residues. Germline lookup yields CDR1 MRHNA and CDR2 SNTAGT. The V end lost 10 bases, the J end lost 4 bases, and 12 bases lay between the germline ends. The CDR3: CATSKGADTQYF. The CDR3, as DNA: TGTGCCACCTCAAAGGGAGCAGATACGCAGTATTTT.

The V call is TRBV5-1, the J call TRBJ1-1, with D possibly matching TRBD1 (6 bases). The V end was cut by 0 bases, the J end by 1 base, with 16 bases between. CDR3 size: 17 residues. Germline V gives CDR1 SGHRS, CDR2 YFSETQ. The CDR3 region is CASSLVFLGGTNTEAFF. The DNA of the CDR3 is TGCGCCAGCAGCTTGGTTTTTTTAGGGGGAACGAACACTGAAGCTTTCTTT.

The chain couples TRBV14 to TRBJ2-2, with 8 positions matching TRBD1. CDR1 and CDR2 from the germline V gene are SGHDN and FVKESK. V shed 1 base and J 4 bases; nucleotides not matched to a gene: 8. CDR3 length: 17 residues. For the CDR3, the DNA is TGTGCCAGCAGCCAAGCGAACAGGGGGTTCGGCACCGGGGAGCTGTTTTTT. Encoded protein: CASSQANRGFGTGELFF.

This clone has just one count. The chain is built from TRBV6-6 and TRBJ1-1; 7 bases line up with TRBD1. The CDR3 consists of 13 residues. CDR1 is MNHNY and CDR2 is SVGAGI in the germline V gene (reference sequence). V trimming: 6 bases; J trimming: 1 base; junction bases outside the gene matches: 2. In DNA form, the CDR3 reads TGTGCCAGCAGACAGGGGTCGAACACTGAAGCTTTCTTT. Protein product: CASRQGSNTEAFF.

The chain carries TRBV18 and TRBJ2-3; 7 bases line up with TRBD2. Germline trimming cut 0 bases from V and 0 bases from J; bases unmatched to any gene: 6. This CDR3 contains 17 residues. Germline CDR1 is KGHSH and CDR2 is LQKENI. CDR3 residues: CASSPPWLAASTDTQYF. Here the CDR3 DNA reads TGTGCCAGCTCACCACCCTGGCTAGCGGCTAGCACAGATACGCAGTATTTT.

The J gene is TRBJ2-3, the V gene TRBV28, with 8 positions matching TRBD2. The J segment lost 0 bases and the V segment lost 11 bases, leaving 4 bases of the junction unmatched. This CDR3 is built from 13 residues. Germline lookup yields CDR1 MDHEN and CDR2 SYDVKM. The CDR3 loop reads CAYSGTSTDTQYF. The CDR3 DNA is TGTGCCTATAGCGGGACTAGCACAGATACGCAGTATTTT. The full variable domain, with the rest looked up from reference TRBV28 and TRBJ2-3, is DVKVTQSSRYLVKRTGEKVFLECVQDMDHENMFWYRQDPGLGLRLIYFSYDVKMKEKGDIPEGYSVSREKKERFSLILESASTNQTSMYLCAYSGTSTDTQYFGPGTRLTVL.